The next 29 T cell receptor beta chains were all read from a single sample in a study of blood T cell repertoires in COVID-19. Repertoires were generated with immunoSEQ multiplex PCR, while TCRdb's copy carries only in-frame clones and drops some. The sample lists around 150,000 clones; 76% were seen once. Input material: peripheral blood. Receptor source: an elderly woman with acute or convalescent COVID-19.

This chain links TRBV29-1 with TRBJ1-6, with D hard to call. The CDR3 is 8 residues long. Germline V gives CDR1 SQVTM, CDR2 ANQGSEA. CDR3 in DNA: TGCATCAGGCCACCCCTCCACTTT. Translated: CIRPPLHF.

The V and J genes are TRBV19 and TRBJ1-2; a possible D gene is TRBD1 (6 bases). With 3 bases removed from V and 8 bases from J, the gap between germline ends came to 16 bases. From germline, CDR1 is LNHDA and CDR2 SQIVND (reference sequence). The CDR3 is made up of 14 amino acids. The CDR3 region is CASSIDRSKRGYTF. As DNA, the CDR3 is TGTGCCAGTAGTATTGACAGGTCAAAGCGCGGCTACACCTTC.

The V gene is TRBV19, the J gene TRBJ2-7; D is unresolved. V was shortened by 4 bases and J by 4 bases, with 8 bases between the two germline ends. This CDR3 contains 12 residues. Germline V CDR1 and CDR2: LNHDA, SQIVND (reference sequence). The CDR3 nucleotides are TGTGCCAGTAGTACCCCCCCTTACGAGCAGTACTTC. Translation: CASSTPPYEQYF.

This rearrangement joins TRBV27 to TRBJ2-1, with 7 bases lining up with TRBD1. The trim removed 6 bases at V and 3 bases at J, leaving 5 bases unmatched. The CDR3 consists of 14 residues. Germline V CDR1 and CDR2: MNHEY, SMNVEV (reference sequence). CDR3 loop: CASRTGQSYNEQFF. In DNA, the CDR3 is TGTGCCAGCAGGACGGGACAGAGCTACAATGAGCAGTTCTTC.

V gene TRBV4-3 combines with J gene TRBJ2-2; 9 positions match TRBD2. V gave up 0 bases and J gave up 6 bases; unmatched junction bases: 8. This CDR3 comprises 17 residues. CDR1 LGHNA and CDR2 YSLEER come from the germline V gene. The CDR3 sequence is CASSQEPGSGGPGELFF. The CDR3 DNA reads TGCGCCAGCAGCCAAGAGCCGGGTAGCGGGGGCCCCGGGGAGCTGTTTTTT.

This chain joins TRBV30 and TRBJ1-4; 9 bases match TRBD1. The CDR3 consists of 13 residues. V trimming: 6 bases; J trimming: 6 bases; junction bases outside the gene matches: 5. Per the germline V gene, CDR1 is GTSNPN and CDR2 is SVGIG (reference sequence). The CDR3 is CACRTGAYEKLFF. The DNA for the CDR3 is TGTGCCTGCCGGACAGGGGCCTATGAAAAACTGTTTTTT.

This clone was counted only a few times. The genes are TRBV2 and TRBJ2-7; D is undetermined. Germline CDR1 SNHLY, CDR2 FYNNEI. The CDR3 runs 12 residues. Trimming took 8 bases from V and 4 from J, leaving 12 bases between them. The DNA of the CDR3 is TGTGCCAGCGATCAAGTCGGGTACGAGCAGTACTTC. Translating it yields CASDQVGYEQYF.

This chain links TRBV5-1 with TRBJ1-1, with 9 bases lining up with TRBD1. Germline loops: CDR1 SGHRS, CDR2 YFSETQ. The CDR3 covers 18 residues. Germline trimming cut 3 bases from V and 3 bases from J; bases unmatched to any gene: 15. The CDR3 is CASSSPGTGYPWDTEAFF. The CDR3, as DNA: TGCGCCAGCAGCTCCCCCGGGACAGGGTACCCTTGGGACACTGAAGCTTTCTTT. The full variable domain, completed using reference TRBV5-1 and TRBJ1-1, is KAGVTQTPRYLIKTRGQQVTLSCSPISGHRSVSWYQQTPGQGLQFLFEYFSETQRNKGNFPGRFSGRQFSNSRSEMNVSTLELGDSALYLCASSSPGTGYPWDTEAFFGQGTRLTVV.

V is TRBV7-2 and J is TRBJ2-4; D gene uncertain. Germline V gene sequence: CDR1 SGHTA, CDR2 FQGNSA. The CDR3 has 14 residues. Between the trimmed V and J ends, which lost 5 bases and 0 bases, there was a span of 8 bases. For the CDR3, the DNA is TGTGCCAGCAGCCCGCCTATAGCCAAAAACATTCAGTACTTC. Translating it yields CASSPPIAKNIQYF.

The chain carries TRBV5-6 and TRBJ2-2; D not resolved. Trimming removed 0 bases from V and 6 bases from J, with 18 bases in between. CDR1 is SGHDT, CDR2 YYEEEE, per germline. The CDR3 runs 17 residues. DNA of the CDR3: TGTGCCAGCAGCTTGGGACCGGGTCCGGCGTTCTCCGGGGAGCTGTTTTTT. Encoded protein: CASSLGPGPAFSGELFF.

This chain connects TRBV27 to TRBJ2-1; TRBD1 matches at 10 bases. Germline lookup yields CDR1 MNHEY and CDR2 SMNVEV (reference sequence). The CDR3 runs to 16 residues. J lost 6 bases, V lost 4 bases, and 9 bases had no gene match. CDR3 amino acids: CASSSYGTGVGNEQFF. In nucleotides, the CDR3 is TGTGCCAGCAGTTCATATGGGACAGGGGTAGGCAATGAGCAGTTCTTC.

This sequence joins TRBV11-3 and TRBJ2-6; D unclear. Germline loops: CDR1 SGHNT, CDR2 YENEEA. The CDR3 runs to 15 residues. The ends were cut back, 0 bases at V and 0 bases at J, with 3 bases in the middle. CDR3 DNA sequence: TGTGCCAGCAGCTTAGATAACTCTGGGGCCAACGTCCTGACTTTC. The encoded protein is CASSLDNSGANVLTF.

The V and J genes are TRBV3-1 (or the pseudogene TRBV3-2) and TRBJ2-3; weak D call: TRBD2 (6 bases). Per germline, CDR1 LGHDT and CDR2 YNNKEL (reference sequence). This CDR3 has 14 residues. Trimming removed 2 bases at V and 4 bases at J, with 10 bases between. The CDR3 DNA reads TGTGCCAGCAGCCAAATGCGGGAATCAGATACGCAGTATTTT. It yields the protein CASSQMRESDTQYF.

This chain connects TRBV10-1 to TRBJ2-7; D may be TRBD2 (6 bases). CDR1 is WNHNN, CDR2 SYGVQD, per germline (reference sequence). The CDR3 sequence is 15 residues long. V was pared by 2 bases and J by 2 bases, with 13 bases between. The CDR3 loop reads CASSEAQSGAYEQYF. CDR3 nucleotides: TGCGCCAGCAGTGAGGCGCAGTCGGGGGCCTACGAGCAGTACTTC.

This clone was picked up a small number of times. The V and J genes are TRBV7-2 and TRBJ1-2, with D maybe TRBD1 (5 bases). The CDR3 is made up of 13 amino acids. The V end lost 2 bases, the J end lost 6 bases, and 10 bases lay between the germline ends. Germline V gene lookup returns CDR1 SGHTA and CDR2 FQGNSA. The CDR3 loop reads CASSLQGHDGYTF. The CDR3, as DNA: TGTGCCAGCAGCTTACAGGGTCATGATGGCTACACCTTC. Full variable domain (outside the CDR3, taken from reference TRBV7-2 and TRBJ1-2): GAGVSQSPSNKVTEKGKDVELRCDPISGHTALYWYRQSLGQGLEFLIYFQGNSAPDKSGLPSDRFSAERTGGSVSTLTIQRTQQEDSAVYLCASSLQGHDGYTFGSGTRLTVV.

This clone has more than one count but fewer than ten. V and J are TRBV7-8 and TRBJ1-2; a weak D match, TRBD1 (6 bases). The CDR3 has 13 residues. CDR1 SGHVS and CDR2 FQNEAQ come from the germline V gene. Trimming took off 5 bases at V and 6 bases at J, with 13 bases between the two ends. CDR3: CASSTRQEHGYTF. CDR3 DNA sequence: TGTGCCAGCAGCACCCGACAGGAACATGGCTACACCTTC.

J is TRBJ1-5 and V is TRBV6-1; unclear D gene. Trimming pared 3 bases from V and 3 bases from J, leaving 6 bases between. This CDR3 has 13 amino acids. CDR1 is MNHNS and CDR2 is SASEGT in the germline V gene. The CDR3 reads CASSDYYNQPQHF. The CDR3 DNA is TGTGCCAGCAGTGATTATTACAATCAGCCCCAGCATTTT.

In DNA, the CDR3 is TGTGCCAGCAGTCCCGGACAGGGCCGGGGAAACACCATATATTTT. This codes for CASSPGQGRGNTIYF. The chain has TRBV7-6 and TRBJ1-3; 8 nucleotides agree with TRBD1. The CDR3 sequence is 15 residues long. After removal of 6 bases from V and 4 bases from J, the junction contained 8 bases not matched to a gene. CDR1 and CDR2 from the germline V gene are SGHVS and FNYEAQ.

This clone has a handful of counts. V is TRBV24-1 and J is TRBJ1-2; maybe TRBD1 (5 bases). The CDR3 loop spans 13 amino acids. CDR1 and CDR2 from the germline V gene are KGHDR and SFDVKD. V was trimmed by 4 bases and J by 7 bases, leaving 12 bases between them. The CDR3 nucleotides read TGTGCCACCAGTGAGGGGCGGGGGTCTGGCTACACCTTC. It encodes CATSEGRGSGYTF.

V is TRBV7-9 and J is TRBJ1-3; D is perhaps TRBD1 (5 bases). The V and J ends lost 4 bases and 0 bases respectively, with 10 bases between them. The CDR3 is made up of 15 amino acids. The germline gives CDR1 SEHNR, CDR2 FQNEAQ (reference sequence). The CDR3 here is CASSSGQASGNTIYF. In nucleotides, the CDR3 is TGTGCCAGCAGCTCCGGACAAGCCTCTGGAAACACCATATATTTT.

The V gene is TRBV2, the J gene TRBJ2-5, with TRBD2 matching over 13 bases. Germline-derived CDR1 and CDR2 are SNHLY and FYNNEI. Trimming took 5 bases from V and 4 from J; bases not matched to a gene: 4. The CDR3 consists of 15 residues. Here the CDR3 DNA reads TGTGCCAGCAGTCGGACTAGCGGGAGTTTAGAGACCCAGTACTTC. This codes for CASSRTSGSLETQYF.

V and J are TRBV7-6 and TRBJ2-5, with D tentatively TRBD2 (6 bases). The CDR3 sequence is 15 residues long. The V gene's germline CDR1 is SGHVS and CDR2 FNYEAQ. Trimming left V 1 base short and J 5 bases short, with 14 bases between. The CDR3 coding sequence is TGTGCCAGCAGCTTAGTGTTCGGGGGAGGCGAGACCCAGTACTTC. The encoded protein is CASSLVFGGGETQYF. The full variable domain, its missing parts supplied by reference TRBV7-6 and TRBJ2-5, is GAGVSQSPRYKVTKRGQDVALRCDPISGHVSLYWYRQALGQGPEFLTYFNYEAQQDKSGLPNDRFSAERPEGSISTLTIQRTEQRDSAMYRCASSLVFGGGETQYFGPGTRLLVL.

The CDR3 nucleotides read TGTGCCAGCAGCTTCACTAGCGCCGCCTACGAGCAGTACTTC. It translates to CASSFTSAAYEQYF. The chain couples TRBV7-2 to TRBJ2-7; 7 positions agree with TRBD2. The CDR3 has 14 amino acids. J was trimmed by 2 bases and V by 3 bases; bases with no gene match: 4. Germline V gives CDR1 SGHTA, CDR2 FQGNSA.

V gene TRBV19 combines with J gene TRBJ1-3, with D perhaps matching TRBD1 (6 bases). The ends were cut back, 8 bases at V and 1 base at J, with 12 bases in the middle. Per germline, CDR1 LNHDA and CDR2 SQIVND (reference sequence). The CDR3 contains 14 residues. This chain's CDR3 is CASRQEFSGNTIYF. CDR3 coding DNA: TGTGCCAGTCGACAGGAATTTTCTGGAAACACCATATATTTT.

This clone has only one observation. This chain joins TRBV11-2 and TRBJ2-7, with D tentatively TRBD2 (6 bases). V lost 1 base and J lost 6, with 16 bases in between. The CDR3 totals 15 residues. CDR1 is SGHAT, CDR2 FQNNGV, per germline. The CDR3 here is CASSLVGDFLGEQYF. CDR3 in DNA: TGTGCCAGCAGCTTAGTAGGGGACTTCTTGGGCGAGCAGTACTTC.

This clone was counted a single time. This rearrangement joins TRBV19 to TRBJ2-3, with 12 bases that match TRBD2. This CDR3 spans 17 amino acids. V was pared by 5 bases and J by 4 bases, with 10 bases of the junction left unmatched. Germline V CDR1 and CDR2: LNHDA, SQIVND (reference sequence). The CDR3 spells CASSLSLAGGRADTQYF. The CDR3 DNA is TGTGCCAGTAGTCTCTCTCTAGCGGGAGGGCGGGCAGATACGCAGTATTTT.

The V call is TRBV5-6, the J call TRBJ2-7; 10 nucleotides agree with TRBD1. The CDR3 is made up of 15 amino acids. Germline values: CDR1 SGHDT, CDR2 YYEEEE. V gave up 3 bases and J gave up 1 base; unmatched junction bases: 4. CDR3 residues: CASSSTGGFSYEQYF. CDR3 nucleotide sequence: TGTGCCAGCAGCTCGACAGGGGGCTTTTCCTACGAGCAGTACTTC.

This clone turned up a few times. The CDR3 sequence is CASSEGRNTEAFF. DNA for the CDR3: TGTGCCAGCAGTGAAGGCAGGAACACTGAAGCTTTCTTT. The chain carries TRBV6-1 and TRBJ1-1; D remains unclear. V was trimmed by 1 base and J by 1 base, leaving 4 bases between them. The length of the CDR3 is 13 residues. From germline, CDR1 is MNHNS and CDR2 SASEGT.

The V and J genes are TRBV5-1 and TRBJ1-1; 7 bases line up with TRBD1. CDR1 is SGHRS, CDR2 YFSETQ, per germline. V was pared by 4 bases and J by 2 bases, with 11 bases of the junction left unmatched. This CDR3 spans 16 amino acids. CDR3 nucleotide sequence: TGCGCCAGCAGCCAAAAAAAAACAGGGGTCAACACTGAAGCTTTCTTT. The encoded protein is CASSQKKTGVNTEAFF.